This T cell receptor beta chain was sequenced in a study of blood T cell repertoires in COVID-19. The overall study: Italy, Spain and the United States were the sources of the convalescent and acute COVID-19 samples. The cDNA or gDNA used as material had been derived from T cells, B-cell-depleted T cells, or PBMCs.

Looked up from germline, CDR1 is KGHSH and CDR2 is LQKENI. CDR3 length: 14 amino acids. Trimming pared 6 bases from V and 2 bases from J, leaving 13 bases between. Seattle cases were enrolled at active infection and followed longitudinally. Original analysis: Reference gene primer amplification gave nucleated cell count estimates. The repertoire was sequenced with immunoSEQ multiplex PCR; TCRdb's copy has only in-frame clones and lacks some. Clonal size and the V and J genes are those of that table, whereas D and trimming came from the DNA. The sample contains approximately 300,000 clones, 65% to 85% of which appear only once.

This receptor was taken from a person between 65 and 79 years old with COVID-19, enrolled during active disease. The chain combines TRBV18 with TRBJ1-1, with a possible D match to TRBD1 (6 bases). Sequenced sample: peripheral blood. The CDR3 bases are TGTGCCAGCTCCCGTACACAGGGAAACACTGAAGCTTTCTTT. Its protein product is CASSRTQGNTEAFF.